Listed here are 25 T cell receptor beta chains from one sample, sequenced in a study of blood T cells in healthy people across ages. Then a second PCR, running roughly 7 to 11 cycles, was carried out with a sample-barcoded 5' primer and a J-beta primer mix. One entry per CDR3 protein, called by TCRdb with MiXCR from the 5' RACE reads. The sample gives roughly 500,000 distinct CDR3 sequences, roughly a quarter of which show up once; roughly 20% is in the top ten. The sample comprised blood. These receptors all come from a woman between 65 and 79 years old in good health.

The V and J genes are TRBV7-9 and TRBJ2-5; the D gene is possibly TRBD2 (6 bases). TRBJ2-7 explains the end of the DNA better; the J call may be wrong. This CDR3 contains 18 residues. The V gene's germline CDR1 is SEHNR and CDR2 FQNEAQ (reference sequence). The CDR3, as DNA: TGTGCCAGCAGCGCGGGACCTAAGGGGCTGCATAATTCCTACGAGCAGTACTTC. It translates to CASSAGPKGLHNSYEQYF.

J is TRBJ2-2 and V is TRBV12-3 or TRBV12-4; 10 bases match TRBD1. The CDR3 contains 15 residues. The V gene end was trimmed by 3 bases and the J gene end by 6 bases; junction bases not matched to a gene: 4. The CDR3 nucleotides read TGTGCCAGCAGTTTTGAGACAGGGGGCTCCGGGGAGCTGTTTTTT. Translation gives CASSFETGGSGELFF.

The J gene is TRBJ2-7, the V gene TRBV7-2; D is undetermined. Trimming took off 5 bases at V and 2 bases at J, with 10 bases between the two ends. The CDR3 extends over 13 amino acids. In germline, CDR1 is SGHTA, CDR2 FQGNSA. In DNA, the CDR3 is TGTGCCAGCAGCCATACACTGACCTACGAGCAGTACTTC. Translating gives CASSHTLTYEQYF.

This clonotype was detected only a few times. This chain's CDR3 is CASSADSFEAFF. Here the CDR3 DNA reads TGCGCCAGCAGCGCCGACAGTTTTGAAGCTTTCTTT. The V and J genes are TRBV5-1 and TRBJ1-1; D may be TRBD1 (5 bases). CDR3 length equals 12 residues. Between the trimmed V and J ends, which lost 4 bases and 7 bases, there was a span of 11 bases. Per germline, CDR1 SGHRS and CDR2 YFSETQ.

The chain recombines TRBV19 with TRBJ1-5, with D uncertain. V was trimmed by 0 bases and J by 9 bases, leaving 6 bases between them. CDR1 is LNHDA, CDR2 SQIVND, per germline (reference sequence). The CDR3 runs 12 residues. The CDR3 nucleotides read TGTGCCAGTAGTATAGAAACCCGGCCCCAGCATTTT. It yields the protein CASSIETRPQHF.

The chain combines TRBV6-1 with TRBJ2-3, with 7 nucleotides matching TRBD2. V lost 4 bases, J lost 4 bases, and 5 bases stayed unmatched. The CDR3 consists of 14 residues. Per the germline V gene, CDR1 is MNHNS and CDR2 is SASEGT. CDR3 in DNA: TGTGCCAGCAGTGTTCGGGGGGTGGCAGATACGCAGTATTTT. This codes for CASSVRGVADTQYF.

The chain recombines TRBV7-2 with TRBJ2-5; D is undetermined. The CDR3 consists of 12 residues. Germline V gives CDR1 SGHTA, CDR2 FQGNSA. V gave up 5 bases and J gave up 4 bases, with 8 bases separating them. CDR3 residues: CASSPWGETQYF. CDR3 in DNA: TGTGCCAGCAGCCCTTGGGGAGAGACCCAGTACTTC.

The rearrangement links TRBV12-3 or TRBV12-4 to TRBJ2-5, with 15 bases lining up with TRBD2. The DNA end is more similar to TRBJ2-7, so the J call may be wrong. The CDR3 has 17 amino acids. CDR3 amino acids: CASSRTGTSGGKGEQYF. CDR3 nucleotide sequence: TGTGCCAGCAGCCGTACCGGGACTAGCGGGGGGAAAGGCGAGCAGTACTTC.

This chain joins TRBV20-1 and TRBJ1-1; TRBD1 matches at 8 bases. This CDR3 has 13 amino acids. Germline V lookup: CDR1 DFQATT, CDR2 SNEGSKA (reference sequence). V lost 6 bases, J lost 5 bases, and 8 bases stayed unmatched. The CDR3 coding sequence is TGCAGTGCCCGCAGGGGGCGGTTGACTGAAGCTTTCTTT. It codes for CSARRGRLTEAFF.

The chain has TRBV5-1 and TRBJ2-5; possibly TRBD1 for D (6 bases). V was cut by 2 bases and J by 1 base, with 12 bases left in between. CDR1 is SGHRS, CDR2 YFSETQ, per germline. The CDR3 sequence is 15 residues long. CDR3 loop: CASSFSQGFQETQYF. CDR3 nucleotides: TGCGCCAGCAGCTTCAGCCAGGGGTTCCAAGAGACCCAGTACTTC.

In the case of this clonotype: One end of the junction fails to match germline, which may point to a read error. V is TRBV29-1 and J is TRBJ2-3; either TRBD1 or TRBD2 may supply D (5 bases each). This CDR3 has 15 amino acids. CDR1 is SQVTM, CDR2 ANQGSEA, per germline. In DNA, the CDR3 is TGCAGCGTTAACGCCGGGACGGACGGGCCAGACACGCAGTATTTT. It encodes CSVNAGTDGPDTQYF.

This clonotype has a count of ten or more. The CDR3 loop reads CASSLDAKETQYF. The DNA of the CDR3 is TGTGCCAGCAGCTTAGACGCCAAAGAGACCCAGTACTTC. The chain carries TRBV7-2 and TRBJ2-5; no clear D. The CDR3 length is 13 residues. V gave up 1 base and J gave up 3 bases, with 6 bases separating them. The germline V gene has CDR1 SGHTA and CDR2 FQGNSA.

This clonotype was recorded at least ten times. The chain is built from TRBV6-5 and TRBJ1-2; D not certain. Between the trimmed V and J ends, which lost 4 bases and 3 bases, there was a span of 15 bases. CDR1 is MNHEY and CDR2 is SVGAGI in the germline V gene. The CDR3 loop spans 15 amino acids. The CDR3 protein is CASSFSGISDYGYTF. CDR3 bases: TGTGCCAGCAGTTTCTCCGGGATTAGCGACTATGGCTACACCTTC.

This clonotype turned up a few times. The rearrangement links TRBV3-1 to TRBJ1-2; TRBD1 aligns across 10 bases. The CDR3 runs 18 residues. Germline V gene lookup returns CDR1 LGHDT and CDR2 YNNKEL (reference sequence). J was trimmed by 0 bases and V by 5 bases; bases with no gene match: 12. The CDR3 nucleotides are TGTGCCAGCAGCGTTTCCGGGACAGGGGCCTTAGCTAACTATGGCTACACCTTC. Translation: CASSVSGTGALANYGYTF.

The CDR3 DNA reads as TGTGCCAGCTCACCACGGACCTCATACACTGAAGCTTTCTTT. Protein sequence: CASSPRTSYTEAFF. V and J are TRBV18 and TRBJ1-1; D is ambiguous. Germline CDR1 reads KGHSH; CDR2 reads LQKENI. The CDR3 spans 14 residues. Deletions cut 1 base from V and 3 bases from J, with 9 bases between. The full variable domain, completed using reference TRBV18 and TRBJ1-1, is NAGVMQNPRHLVRRRGQEARLRCSPMKGHSHVYWYRQLPEEGLKFMVYLQKENIIDESGMPKERFSAEFPKEGPSILRIQQVVRGDSAAYFCASSPRTSYTEAFFGQGTRLTVV.

The chain employs TRBV7-9 and TRBJ2-5; 7 nucleotides align to TRBD1. The J call could be wrong; TRBJ2-7 is a better fit for the DNA end. Germline CDR1 SEHNR, CDR2 FQNEAQ (reference sequence). The CDR3 length is 14 residues. The CDR3 sequence is CASTSGQVIYEQYF. Here the CDR3 DNA reads TGTGCCAGCACCTCCGGACAGGTGATCTACGAGCAGTACTTC.

The rearrangement links TRBV7-9 to TRBJ2-3; TRBD2 aligns across 11 bases. The J segment lost 4 bases and the V segment lost 4 bases, leaving 7 bases of the junction unmatched. This CDR3 comprises 16 residues. Germline-derived CDR1 and CDR2 are SEHNR and FQNEAQ (reference sequence). For the CDR3, the DNA is TGTGCCAGCAGCTCCCCTCTAGCGGGGGGATCAGATACGCAGTATTTT. As protein: CASSSPLAGGSDTQYF.

This clonotype was detected only once. V and J are TRBV7-2 and TRBJ1-4, with D perhaps TRBD1 (5 bases). The CDR3 covers 15 residues. Germline V gives CDR1 SGHTA, CDR2 FQGNSA. Trimming removed 1 base at V and 8 bases at J, with 14 bases between. The CDR3 DNA reads as TGTGCCAGCAGCTTAGGGGGCGTGGGTTGGGAAAAACTGTTTTTT. Translating gives CASSLGGVGWEKLFF. Based on the CDR3 plus reference TRBV7-2 and TRBJ1-4, the full variable domain is GAGVSQSPSNKVTEKGKDVELRCDPISGHTALYWYRQSLGQGLEFLIYFQGNSAPDKSGLPSDRFSAERTGGSVSTLTIQRTQQEDSAVYLCASSLGGVGWEKLFFGSGTQLSVL.

The gene calls are TRBV6-5 and TRBJ2-4, with 7 bases fitting TRBD2. The germline gives CDR1 MNHEY, CDR2 SVGAGI. The V gene end was trimmed by 6 bases and the J gene end by 2 bases; junction bases not matched to a gene: 4. This CDR3 region has 14 residues. The CDR3 spells CASRAGKTKNIQYF. CDR3 sequence (DNA): TGTGCCAGCAGAGCGGGGAAGACCAAAAACATTCAGTACTTC.

The J gene is TRBJ1-1, the V gene TRBV5-1; 8 bases fit TRBD1. The CDR3 has 15 residues. CDR1 and CDR2 from the germline V gene are SGHRS and YFSETQ. The ends lost 3 bases at V and 4 bases at J; junction bases unmatched: 8. The CDR3 bases are TGCGCCAGCAGCTCGTACAGGGGGGCGAGCACTGAAGCTTTCTTT. Its protein is CASSSYRGASTEAFF.

The chain is built from TRBV10-3 and TRBJ1-1, with D unresolved. The CDR3 sequence is 13 residues long. Looked up from germline, CDR1 is ENHRY and CDR2 is SYGVKD. The V end was cut by 8 bases, the J end by 2 bases, with 12 bases between. CDR3 sequence: CAISIRENTEAFF. In nucleotides, the CDR3 is TGTGCCATCTCTATCCGGGAAAACACTGAAGCTTTCTTT.

V gene TRBV15 combines with J gene TRBJ2-1; D is uncertain. The CDR3 is 14 amino acids. Germline V gene sequence: CDR1 LNHNV, CDR2 YYDKDF (reference sequence). Deletions cut 0 bases from V and 8 bases from J, with 11 bases between. DNA for the CDR3: TGTGCCACCAGCAGAGATCAGGTCCCCGATGAGCAGTTCTTC. It translates to CATSRDQVPDEQFF.

About this clonotype itself: At one end the junction does not follow the germline gene, possibly because of a read error. V is TRBV4-3 and J is TRBJ1-2; unclear D gene. Looked up from germline, CDR1 is LGHNA and CDR2 is YSLEER. This CDR3 contains 13 residues. The CDR3 is CASSQDGPDGYTF. The CDR3 nucleotides read TGCGCCAGCAGTCAAGACGGACCGGATGGCTACACCTTC.

The V gene is TRBV7-2, the J gene TRBJ2-2; no reliable D call. Germline assignment: CDR1 SGHTA and CDR2 FQGNSA. Trimming took off 6 bases at V and 7 bases at J, with 6 bases between the two ends. This CDR3 is built from 11 residues. The CDR3 reads CASRLGGELFF. In nucleotides, the CDR3 is TGTGCCAGCAGACTGGGCGGGGAGCTGTTTTTT.

The rearrangement joins TRBV5-1 to TRBJ2-1; perhaps D is TRBD1 or TRBD2 (8 bases each). There are 20 residues in the CDR3. Trimming took 5 bases from V and 4 from J, leaving 31 bases between them. CDR1 is SGHRS, CDR2 YFSETQ, per germline. CDR3 sequence: CASSRRGQADPQRGYNEQFF. The CDR3 nucleotides read TGCGCCAGCAGTCGGCGGGGACAGGCGGACCCCCAGCGGGGGTACAATGAGCAGTTCTTC.